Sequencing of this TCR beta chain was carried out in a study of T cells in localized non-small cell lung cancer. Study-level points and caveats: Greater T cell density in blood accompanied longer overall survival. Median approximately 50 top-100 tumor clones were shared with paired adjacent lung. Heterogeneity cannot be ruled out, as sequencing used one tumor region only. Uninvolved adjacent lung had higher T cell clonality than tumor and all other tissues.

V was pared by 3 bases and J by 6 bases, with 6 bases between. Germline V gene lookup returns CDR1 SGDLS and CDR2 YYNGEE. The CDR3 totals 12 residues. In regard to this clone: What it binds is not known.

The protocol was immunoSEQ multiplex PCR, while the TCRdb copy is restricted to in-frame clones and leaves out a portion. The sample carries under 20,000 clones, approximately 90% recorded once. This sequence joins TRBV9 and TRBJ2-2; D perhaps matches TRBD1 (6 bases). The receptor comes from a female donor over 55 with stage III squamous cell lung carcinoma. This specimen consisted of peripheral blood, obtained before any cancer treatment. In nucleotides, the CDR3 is TGTGCCAGCAGCGAGGGGGCCGGGGAGCTGTTTTTT. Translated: CASSEGAGELFF.